This paragraph covers one T cell receptor beta chain sequence. The entry originates in a study of blood T cell repertoires in COVID-19. Overall study: Sites in the United States, Italy and Spain provided acute and convalescent COVID-19 samples.

Per the study methods: Amplification of reference gene primers provided the estimated nucleated cell counts. This table comes from immunoSEQ multiplex PCR, and its TCRdb copy is limited to in-frame clones, with some not included. That table is the source of V, J and clone size, and D and trimming were worked out from the DNA. Of approximately 390,000 clones in the sample, approximately 86% were seen once. With 3 bases removed from V and 0 bases from J, the gap between germline ends came to 11 bases. Looked up from germline, CDR1 is MDHEN and CDR2 is SYDVKM. CDR3 length equals 16 residues. Participants spanned ages about 18 to 100 years and resided in 20 to 30 US areas. Cohorts were determined from participant-reported clinical history.

The receptor's source is a woman in her forties with acute COVID-19. The rearrangement joins TRBV28 to TRBJ1-4; no reliable D call. Specimen: PBMCs or T cells enriched from blood (not recorded which). The CDR3 sequence is CASSFKGVATNEKLFF. The CDR3 bases are TGTGCCAGCAGTTTTAAGGGAGTAGCAACTAATGAAAAACTGTTTTTT.